Following are 27 T cell receptor beta chains from one sample sequenced in a study of cytomegalovirus exposure and HLA in healthy donors. PCR was performed using 60 Vbeta and 13 Jbeta primers. Measured with immunoSEQ multiplex PCR; TCRdb has only the in-frame clones, and not every one. This sample's table has 100,000 to 150,000 clones. Sequenced input: PBMCs. The source of these receptors is a woman aged 40 to 55 in good health and CMV-seropositive.

The genes are TRBV5-1 and TRBJ2-5, with D perhaps TRBD2 (7 bases). The germline CDR1 and CDR2 sequences are SGHRS and YFSETQ. This CDR3 spans 15 amino acids. Trimming removed 4 bases at V and 9 bases at J, with 22 bases between. The CDR3 here is CASSPTTGTRGAQYF. CDR3 DNA sequence: TGCGCCAGCAGCCCTACGACAGGAACTCGGGGGGCCCAGTACTTC.

The rearrangement links TRBV4-2 to TRBJ2-1, with 9 bases identical to TRBD2. After removal of 3 bases from V and 6 bases from J, the junction contained 9 bases not matched to a gene. CDR1 and CDR2 (germline): LGHNA, YNFKEQ. The CDR3 extends over 16 amino acids. CDR3 nucleotides: TGTGCCAGCAGCCAGTTTAGCGGGAGTGGGAGCAATGAGCAGTTCTTC. Its protein product is CASSQFSGSGSNEQFF.

The chain joins TRBV7-8 to TRBJ2-1, with D unresolved. Trimming took off 1 base at V and 0 bases at J, with 10 bases between the two ends. The CDR3 extends over 16 amino acids. The germline gives CDR1 SGHVS, CDR2 FQNEAQ. CDR3 region: CASSLVPMSSYNEQFF. The CDR3 DNA reads as TGTGCCAGCAGCTTAGTGCCTATGAGCTCCTACAATGAGCAGTTCTTC.

Here the CDR3 DNA reads TGTGCCAGCAGAGATACAGGGGCTACGAACACTGAAGCTTTCTTT. Residues: CASRDTGATNTEAFF. The V gene is TRBV25-1, the J gene TRBJ1-1; 7 bases agree with TRBD1. Trimming at V came to 6 bases and at J to 1 base, leaving 8 bases not matched to a gene. The length of the CDR3 is 15 residues. In germline, CDR1 is MGHDK, CDR2 SYGVNS.

The genes are TRBV18 and TRBJ2-7; 9 bases are shared with TRBD1. Trimming cost V 4 bases and J 5 bases; bases outside gene matches: 9. The CDR3 totals 15 residues. Germline-derived CDR1 and CDR2 are KGHSH and LQKENI. CDR3 residues: CASSRGQGSADEQYF. In DNA form, the CDR3 reads TGTGCCAGCTCACGAGGACAGGGGTCGGCCGACGAGCAGTACTTC.

The chain carries TRBV6-1 and TRBJ2-3; maybe TRBD1 (5 bases). The V and J ends lost 6 bases and 0 bases respectively, with 10 bases between them. The CDR3 has 14 amino acids. CDR1 is MNHNS, CDR2 SASEGT, per germline. The DNA for the CDR3 is TGTGCCAGCAGGGTGACAGTTAGCACAGATACGCAGTATTTT. Translated: CASRVTVSTDTQYF.

The chain is built from TRBV9 and TRBJ1-1, with unresolved D. The CDR3 has 14 amino acids. V lost 4 bases, J lost 6 bases, and 16 bases lay in between. CDR1 and CDR2 (germline): SGDLS, YYNGEE. The CDR3 loop is CASSPLHPPPEAFF. CDR3 DNA: TGTGCCAGCAGCCCACTACATCCGCCCCCTGAAGCTTTCTTT.

Notes on this clone: The same CDR3 arises from other DNA sequences in this sample as well. The chain carries TRBV30 and TRBJ2-5, with D perhaps matching TRBD2 (5 bases). The germline gives CDR1 GTSNPN, CDR2 SVGIG (reference sequence). This CDR3 comprises 13 residues. V lost 0 bases and J lost 4, with 9 bases in between. Here the CDR3 DNA reads TGTGCCTGGAGTGTAGGAGGAGGAGAGACCCAGTACTTC. Encoded protein: CAWSVGGGETQYF.

The chain employs TRBV9 and TRBJ2-7; 11 bases match TRBD2. The CDR3 has 15 amino acids. Trimming took 4 bases from V and 4 from J; bases not matched to a gene: 7. Per germline, CDR1 SGDLS and CDR2 YYNGEE. The CDR3 bases are TGTGCCAGCAGCTTTGGGACTAGCGGAGGATACGAGCAGTACTTC. Translation gives CASSFGTSGGYEQYF.

The rearrangement uses TRBV7-3 and TRBJ1-2; 7 bases line up with TRBD1. The junction had 7 bases not matched to a gene; V was cut back by 5 bases and J by 4 bases. There are 14 residues in the CDR3. Germline V gene data show CDR1 as SGHTA and CDR2 as FQGTGA. CDR3 nucleotides: TGTGCCAGCAGCCTACCGGGACAGCTCTATGGCTACACCTTC. Its protein product is CASSLPGQLYGYTF. Filled out from reference TRBV7-3 and TRBJ1-2, the complete variable domain reads GAGVSQTPSNKVTEKGKYVELRCDPISGHTALYWYRQSLGQGPEFLIYFQGTGAADDSGLPNDRFFAVRPEGSVSTLKIQRTERGDSAVYLCASSLPGQLYGYTFGSGTRLTVV.

The V gene is TRBV5-1, the J gene TRBJ2-1, with 8 nucleotides matching TRBD2. The CDR3 has 15 residues. Unmatched junction bases numbered 1, after V lost 0 bases and J lost 2 bases. Germline V gene data show CDR1 as SGHRS and CDR2 as YFSETQ. The CDR3 spells CASSLAGGAYNEQFF. The DNA for the CDR3 is TGCGCCAGCAGCTTGGCGGGGGGGGCCTACAATGAGCAGTTCTTC.

The chain uses TRBV9 and TRBJ2-7, with D perhaps matching TRBD1 (6 bases). The V gene's germline CDR1 is SGDLS and CDR2 YYNGEE. Trimming left V 0 bases short and J 4 bases short, with 14 bases between. This CDR3 spans 15 amino acids. The CDR3 sequence: CASSVEGTGNYEQYF. The CDR3 nucleotides are TGTGCCAGCAGCGTAGAGGGTACAGGGAATTACGAGCAGTACTTC.

V and J are TRBV27 and TRBJ2-1; 11 positions agree with TRBD2. From germline, CDR1 is MNHEY and CDR2 SMNVEV (reference sequence). The CDR3 has 16 amino acids. V gave up 5 bases and J gave up 7 bases; unmatched junction bases: 10. The CDR3: CASSNLGLAEGNEQFF. DNA for the CDR3: TGTGCCAGCAGTAACCTGGGACTAGCGGAAGGGAATGAGCAGTTCTTC.

The V gene is TRBV25-1, the J gene TRBJ2-3; 10 positions agree with TRBD1. CDR1 MGHDK and CDR2 SYGVNS come from the germline V gene. V dropped 2 bases and J dropped 3; count of bases not matched to a gene: 5. The CDR3 extends over 16 amino acids. CDR3 loop: CASSEGGQGRTDTQYF. The CDR3 nucleotides read TGTGCCAGCAGTGAAGGGGGACAGGGGCGGACAGATACGCAGTATTTT. The full variable domain, completed using reference TRBV25-1 and TRBJ2-3, is EADIYQTPRYLVIGTGKKITLECSQTMGHDKMYWYQQDPGMELHLIHYSYGVNSTEKGDLSSESTVSRIRTEHFPLTLESARPSHTSQYLCASSEGGQGRTDTQYFGPGTRLTVL.

V and J are TRBV5-4 and TRBJ2-5; 12 positions agree with TRBD2. With V trimmed by 1 base and J by 4 bases, 2 bases remained unmatched. This CDR3 has 15 residues. Germline lookup yields CDR1 SGHNT and CDR2 YYREEE (reference sequence). In DNA, the CDR3 is TGTGCCAGCAGCTTGAGACTAGCGGGAGTAGAGACCCAGTACTTC. Protein: CASSLRLAGVETQYF.

The chain is built from TRBV19 and TRBJ2-7; D is possibly TRBD1 (5 bases). The V gene lost 0 bases and the J gene lost 11 bases, with 14 bases spanning the gap. This CDR3 contains 13 residues. CDR1 and CDR2 from the germline V gene are LNHDA and SQIVND (reference sequence). The CDR3: CASSIDPTDVKYF. The CDR3 DNA follows: TGTGCCAGTAGTATAGATCCGACAGACGTGAAGTACTTC.

V gene TRBV11-2 combines with J gene TRBJ1-4, with D tentatively TRBD1 (6 bases). CDR3 length: 14 residues. Germline CDR1 and CDR2: SGHAT and FQNNGV. With 3 bases removed from V and 6 bases from J, the gap between germline ends came to 11 bases. DNA for the CDR3: TGTGCCAGCAGCTTCGGGGGGCGTCATGAAAAACTGTTTTTT. Translation: CASSFGGRHEKLFF.

J is TRBJ1-1 and V is TRBV5-6, with D possibly being TRBD1 (6 bases). The CDR3 length is 14 residues. The germline V gene encodes CDR1 SGHDT and CDR2 YYEEEE. V lost 1 base, J lost 5 bases, and 12 bases lay in between. The CDR3 region is CASSLRGGGTEAFF. CDR3 nucleotides: TGTGCCAGCAGCTTGCGAGGGGGGGGTACTGAAGCTTTCTTT.

The V call is TRBV28, the J call TRBJ1-2; 10 nucleotides match TRBD1. V trimming: 5 bases; J trimming: 1 base; junction bases outside the gene matches: 22. Per the germline V gene, CDR1 is MDHEN and CDR2 is SYDVKM. This CDR3 contains 21 residues. As DNA, the CDR3 is TGTGCCAGCAGTCCGTCGGACAGGGGGATTGACCTAACTGGTCTTAACTATGGCTACACCTTC. Amino acids: CASSPSDRGIDLTGLNYGYTF.

The CDR3: CASSQDPPAGLENTQYF. Written as DNA, the CDR3 is TGCGCCAGCAGCCAAGATCCCCCGGCAGGGTTGGAAAATACGCAGTATTTT. This chain joins TRBV4-1 and TRBJ2-3, with TRBD1 as a possible D gene (5 bases). Germline loops: CDR1 MGHRA, CDR2 YSYEKL. Deletions cut 0 bases from V and 7 bases from J, with 20 bases between. The CDR3 contains 17 residues.

J is TRBJ2-1 and V is TRBV7-9, with 10 bases that match TRBD1. This CDR3 region has 14 residues. V was pared by 5 bases and J by 8 bases, with 6 bases of the junction left unmatched. Germline V gene sequence: CDR1 SEHNR, CDR2 FQNEAQ (reference sequence). The CDR3 nucleotides read TGTGCCAGCAGCATATCCGGGACAGGGGATGAGCAGTTCTTC. Its translation: CASSISGTGDEQFF.

The chain is built from TRBV7-9 and TRBJ2-7, with D tentatively TRBD2 (6 bases). This CDR3 has 15 residues. Per germline, CDR1 SEHNR and CDR2 FQNEAQ (reference sequence). V dropped 2 bases and J dropped 0 bases, with 11 bases sitting between them. CDR3 in DNA: TGTGCCAGCAGCTTAAGTGGAGGGAACTCCTACGAGCAGTACTTC. Its translation: CASSLSGGNSYEQYF.

V and J are TRBV6-5 and TRBJ2-1; 11 bases agree with TRBD2. Germline V gene data show CDR1 as MNHEY and CDR2 as SVGAGI. CDR3 length: 16 residues. The trim removed 3 bases at V and 12 bases at J, leaving 13 bases unmatched. The CDR3 reads CASSYLFGTSGRSQFF. CDR3 coding DNA: TGTGCCAGCAGTTATCTTTTCGGGACTAGCGGTAGATCGCAGTTCTTC.

Written as DNA, the CDR3 is TGTGCCAGCAGCTCCGGGACTAGCGGGAGATGGTACAATGAGCAGTTCTTC. Its translation: CASSSGTSGRWYNEQFF. V usage is TRBV7-9 and J usage is TRBJ2-1, with 14 bases fitting TRBD2. The CDR3 totals 17 residues. Germline V lookup: CDR1 SEHNR, CDR2 FQNEAQ (reference sequence). The ends lost 4 bases at V and 4 bases at J; junction bases unmatched: 6.

The chain is built from TRBV10-2 and TRBJ2-7; a weak D match, TRBD2 (5 bases). Germline CDR1 is WSHSY and CDR2 is SAAADI. CDR3 length: 15 amino acids. V shed 4 bases and J shed 0 bases, with 13 bases lying between them. The CDR3 nucleotides are TGCGCCAGCAGTGTCGAGGGAGTGCCCTCCTACGAGCAGTACTTC. Translation gives CASSVEGVPSYEQYF.

The chain couples TRBV15 to TRBJ2-2; 9 nucleotides align to TRBD1. V shed 2 bases and J 7 bases; nucleotides not matched to a gene: 8. Looked up from germline, CDR1 is LNHNV and CDR2 is YYDKDF (reference sequence). This CDR3 is 16 amino acids long. CDR3 sequence: CATSRPRDRVVGELFF. The CDR3 nucleotides read TGTGCCACCAGCAGACCCCGGGACAGGGTTGTCGGGGAGCTGTTTTTT.

The chain recombines TRBV30 with TRBJ1-1, with D perhaps TRBD1 (6 bases). Germline assignment: CDR1 GTSNPN and CDR2 SVGIG (reference sequence). This CDR3 has 14 residues. The V gene lost 2 bases and the J gene lost 10 bases, with 20 bases spanning the gap. The CDR3: CAWSPPGNRVGAFF. The CDR3 nucleotides are TGTGCCTGGAGTCCTCCCGGGAACAGGGTTGGAGCTTTCTTT.